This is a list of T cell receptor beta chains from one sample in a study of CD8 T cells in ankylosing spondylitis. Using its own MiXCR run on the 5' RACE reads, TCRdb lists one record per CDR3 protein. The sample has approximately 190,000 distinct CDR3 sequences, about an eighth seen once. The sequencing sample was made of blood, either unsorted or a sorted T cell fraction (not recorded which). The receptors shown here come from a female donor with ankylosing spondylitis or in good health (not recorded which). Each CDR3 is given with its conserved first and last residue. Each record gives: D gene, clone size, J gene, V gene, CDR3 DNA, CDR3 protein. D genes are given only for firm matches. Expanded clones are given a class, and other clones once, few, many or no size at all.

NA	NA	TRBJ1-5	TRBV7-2	TGTGCCAGCAGCCCCAGAGACAGTAATCAGCCCCAGCATTTT	CASSPRDSNQPQHF
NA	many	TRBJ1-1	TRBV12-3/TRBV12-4	TGTGCCAGCACCCAGGGCGAGGGGTGGAAGACTGAAGCTTTCTTT	CASTQGEGWKTEAFF
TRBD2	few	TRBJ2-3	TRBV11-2	TGTGCCAGCAGCTTTCAGGCAGGGCTAGCGGGAAGCACAGATACGCAGTATTTT	CASSFQAGLAGSTDTQYF
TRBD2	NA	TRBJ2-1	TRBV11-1	TGTGCCAGCAGCACAATAGGGACTAGCGGATACAATGAGCAGTTCTTC	CASSTIGTSGYNEQFF
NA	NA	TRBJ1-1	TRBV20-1	TGCAGTGCGCGGCGTCAGGGGCTAACTACTGAAGCTTTCTTT	CSARRQGLTTEAFF
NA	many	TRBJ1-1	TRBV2	TGTGCCAGCAGCGCCGGCGGGCACACTGAAGCTTTCTTT	CASSAGGHTEAFF
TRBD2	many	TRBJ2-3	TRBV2	TGTGCCAGCGCGCGGGACTACACAGATACGCAGTATTTT	CASARDYTDTQYF
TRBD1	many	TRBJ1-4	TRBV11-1	TGTGCCAGCACCTCGAGGACAGGATATAATGAAAAACTGTTTTTT	CASTSRTGYNEKLFF
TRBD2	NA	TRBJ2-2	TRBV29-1	TGCAGCGTCCTGCGGGGGGCTCCGAACACCGGGGAGCTGTTTTTT	CSVLRGAPNTGELFF
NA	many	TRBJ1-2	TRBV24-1	TGTGCCACCAGTGGAAGCGGGCAGCCCGGCTACACCTTC	CATSGSGQPGYTF
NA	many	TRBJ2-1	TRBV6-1	TGTGCCAGCGCTAGATTGGTGGGCAATGAGCAGTTCTTC	CASARLVGNEQFF
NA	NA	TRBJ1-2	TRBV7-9	TGTGCCAGCGGAGGGTCCTATGGCTACACCTTC	CASGGSYGYTF
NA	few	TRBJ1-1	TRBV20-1	TGCAGTGCTACTGACCCCCCAGGAGCCACTGAAGCTTTCTTT	CSATDPPGATEAFF
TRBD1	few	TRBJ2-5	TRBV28	TGTGCCAGCAGTCGGGACAGGGGTACCCAAGAGACCCAGTACTTC	CASSRDRGTQETQYF
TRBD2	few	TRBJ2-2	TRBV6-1	TGTGCCAGCAGGACTAGCGGGAGCCCCGGCGGGGAGCTGTTTTTT	CASRTSGSPGGELFF
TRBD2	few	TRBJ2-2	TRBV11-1	TGTGCCAGCAGCCTCGTCGGGAGGGGGACCACCGGGGAGCTGTTTTTT	CASSLVGRGTTGELFF
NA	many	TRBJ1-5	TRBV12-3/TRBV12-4	TGTGCCAGCCGCGAAGGATCAACAATCCGTCAGCCCCAGCATTTT	CASREGSTIRQPQHF
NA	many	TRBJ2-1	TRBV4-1	TGCGCCAGCAGCCAAGCCGACTCAGGGGATGAGCAGTTCTTC	CASSQADSGDEQFF
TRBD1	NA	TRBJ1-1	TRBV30	TGTGCCTGGAGTGCCCGGACAGGGATGAACACTGAAGCTTTCTTT	CAWSARTGMNTEAFF
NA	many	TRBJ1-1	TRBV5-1	TGCGCCAGCAGCTCCTACCGGGCCTTGAACACTGAAGCTTTCTTT	CASSSYRALNTEAFF